This T cell receptor beta chain was sequenced in a study of Graves' ophthalmopathy and Graves' hyperthyroidism. The CDR3 spans 14 residues. Trimming cost V 5 bases and J 4 bases, with 14 bases left between them. CDR1 MRHNA and CDR2 SNTAGT come from the germline V gene. RNA transcripts were the template, and TCR beta CDR3 regions were amplified from them. In the first round, RT-PCR was carried out with HTBI primers, and a multiplex PCR formed the second round. TCRdb redid the calling of the multiplex PCR reads with MiXCR, one entry per CDR3 protein. The sample has under 200,000 distinct CDR3 sequences, approximately 38% seen once; the top ten hold roughly 6%.

Sequenced material: peripheral blood. The receptor was derived from a woman aged 40 to 50 with Graves' ophthalmopathy. The genes are TRBV6-4 and TRBJ1-1; a weak D match, TRBD1 (5 bases). DNA of the CDR3: TGTGCCAGCAGTTACCGGGGAGGGGCCACTGAAGCTTTCTTT. As protein: CASSYRGGATEAFF.